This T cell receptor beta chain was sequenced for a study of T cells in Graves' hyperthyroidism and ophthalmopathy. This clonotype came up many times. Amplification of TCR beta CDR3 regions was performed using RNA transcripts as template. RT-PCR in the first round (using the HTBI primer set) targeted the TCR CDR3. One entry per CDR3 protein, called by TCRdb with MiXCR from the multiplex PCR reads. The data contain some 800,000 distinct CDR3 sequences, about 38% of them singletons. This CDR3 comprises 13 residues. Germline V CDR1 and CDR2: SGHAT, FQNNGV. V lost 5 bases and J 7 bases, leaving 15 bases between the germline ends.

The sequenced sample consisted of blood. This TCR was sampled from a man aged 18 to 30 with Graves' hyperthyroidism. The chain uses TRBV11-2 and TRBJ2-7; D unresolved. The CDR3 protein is CASSPPANGEQYF. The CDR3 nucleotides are TGTGCCAGCAGCCCGCCGGCCAACGGGGAGCAGTACTTC.